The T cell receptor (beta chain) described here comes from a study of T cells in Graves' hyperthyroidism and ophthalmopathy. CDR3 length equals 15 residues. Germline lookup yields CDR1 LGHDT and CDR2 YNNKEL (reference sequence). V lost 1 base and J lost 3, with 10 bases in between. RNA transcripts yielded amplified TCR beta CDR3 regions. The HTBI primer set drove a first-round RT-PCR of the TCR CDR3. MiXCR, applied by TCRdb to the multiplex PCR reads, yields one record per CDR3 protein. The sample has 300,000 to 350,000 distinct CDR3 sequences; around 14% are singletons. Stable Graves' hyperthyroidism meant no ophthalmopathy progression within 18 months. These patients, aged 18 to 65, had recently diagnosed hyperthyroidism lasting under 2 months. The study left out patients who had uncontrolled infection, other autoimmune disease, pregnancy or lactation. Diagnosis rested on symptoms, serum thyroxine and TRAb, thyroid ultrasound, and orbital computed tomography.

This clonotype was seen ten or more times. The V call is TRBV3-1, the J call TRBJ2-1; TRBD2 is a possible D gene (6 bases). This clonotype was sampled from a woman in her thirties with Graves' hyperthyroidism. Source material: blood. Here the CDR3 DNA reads TGTGCCAGCAGCCAAGGACTAGGGTACTACAATGAGCAGTTCTTC. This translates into CASSQGLGYYNEQFF.